This T cell receptor (beta chain) was sequenced during a study of blood T cell repertoires in COVID-19. Whole-study context: COVID-19 samples collected from the United States, Italy and Spain covered acute and convalescent phases.

Germline CDR1 and CDR2: SEHNR and FQNEAQ (reference sequence). V was shortened by 5 bases and J by 8 bases, with 15 bases between the two germline ends. CDR3 size: 14 residues. To note about this clone: Other DNA sequences in the sample encode the same CDR3.

Membership in each cohort depended on participant-reported clinical history. A COVID-19 case had been met by exposed participants during the 2 weeks before study entry. Per the authors' pipeline: Nucleated cell number was recorded as an estimate derived from reference gene primer amplification. The repertoire was sequenced with immunoSEQ multiplex PCR; TCRdb's copy has only in-frame clones and lacks some. For V, J and clone size, that table is used; D and trimming come from the DNA. The table lists roughly 250,000 clones, around 82% of them singletons, with about 3.8% in the top ten. The receptor comes from a woman in her forties who had been exposed to COVID-19. The chain is built from TRBV7-9 and TRBJ1-4, with TRBD1 as a possible D gene (6 bases). The sequencing input was PBMCs or T cells enriched from blood (not recorded which). CDR3 sequence reads: CASSPTGVGEKLFF. CDR3 nucleotides: TGTGCCAGCAGCCCGACAGGTGTTGGGGAAAAACTGTTTTTT.